The 23 T cell receptor beta chains below come from one sample, sequenced in a study of T cell responses to AZD1222 COVID-19 vaccine. Measured with immunoSEQ multiplex PCR; TCRdb has only the in-frame clones, and not every one. Of about 120,000 clones detected, around 87% appear once; the ten largest clones hold approximately 2.6%. Source: peripheral blood, taken 28 days after the second AZD1222 dose. The receptor source for this set is an adult who received the AZD1222 COVID-19 vaccine.

The chain recombines TRBV2 with TRBJ2-7; D is perhaps TRBD1 or TRBD2 (5 bases each). Trimming cost V 11 bases and J 2 bases, with 22 bases left between them. The germline V gene encodes CDR1 SNHLY and CDR2 FYNNEI. This CDR3 region has 15 residues. The CDR3 DNA is TGTGCCGCCGGTAAGGGGACCAGGGACCCCTACGAGCAGTACTTC. Translated: CAAGKGTRDPYEQYF.

This chain connects TRBV7-6 to TRBJ2-7; 10 bases are shared with TRBD1. Trimming at V came to 5 bases and at J to 6 bases, leaving 10 bases not matched to a gene. Germline V gives CDR1 SGHVS, CDR2 FNYEAQ. The CDR3 consists of 15 residues. Here the CDR3 reads CASSTTGTGAVEQYF. The CDR3 bases are TGTGCCAGCAGCACCACGGGGACAGGGGCTGTCGAGCAGTACTTC. The complete variable domain, with remaining parts taken from reference TRBV7-6 and TRBJ2-7, reads GAGVSQSPRYKVTKRGQDVALRCDPISGHVSLYWYRQALGQGPEFLTYFNYEAQQDKSGLPNDRFSAERPEGSISTLTIQRTEQRDSAMYRCASSTTGTGAVEQYFGPGTRLTVT.

This rearrangement joins TRBV12-3 or TRBV12-4 to TRBJ1-1, with no clear D. V was pared by 4 bases and J by 0 bases, with 6 bases between. The CDR3 totals 13 residues. CDR3 sequence (DNA): TGTGCCAGCAGTTCCACGGTGAACACTGAAGCTTTCTTT. Translation gives CASSSTVNTEAFF.

The chain recombines TRBV19 with TRBJ2-4, with D possibly TRBD1 on 5 matching bases. The V gene lost 3 bases and the J gene lost 5 bases, with 11 bases spanning the gap. Germline V gene sequence: CDR1 LNHDA, CDR2 SQIVND (reference sequence). The CDR3 length is 14 residues. The CDR3 DNA sequence: TGTGCCAGTAGTATGAGGCTAGGGGAAAACATTCAGTACTTC. Its translation: CASSMRLGENIQYF.

The chain combines TRBV6-5 with TRBJ1-1; D ambiguous. This CDR3 has 11 residues. Per the germline V gene, CDR1 is MNHEY and CDR2 is SVGAGI. V shed 6 bases and J shed 7 bases, with 9 bases lying between them. The CDR3, as DNA: TGTGCCAGCAGCAACCAATTTGAAGCTTTCTTT. The encoded protein is CASSNQFEAFF.

J is TRBJ2-2 and V is TRBV7-2; 8 nucleotides line up with TRBD1. Germline V CDR1 and CDR2: SGHTA, FQGNSA. V lost 6 bases to trimming and J lost 0 bases; unmatched junction nucleotides: 3. The CDR3 has 15 amino acids. The CDR3 region is CASRPGGANTGELFF. CDR3 nucleotides: TGTGCCAGCAGGCCAGGGGGCGCGAACACCGGGGAGCTGTTTTTT.

The chain joins TRBV10-3 to TRBJ1-4, with TRBD1 matching 7 bases. The CDR3 is 12 residues long. V lost 8 bases, J lost 8 bases, and 5 bases stayed unmatched. Per germline, CDR1 ENHRY and CDR2 SYGVKD. The CDR3 nucleotides are TGTGCCATCTCGGCAGGGGGAGAAAAACTGTTTTTT. Translation: CAISAGGEKLFF.

This chain connects TRBV9 to TRBJ2-2, with 12 bases that match TRBD2. In germline, CDR1 is SGDLS, CDR2 YYNGEE. V shed 4 bases, J shed 4 bases, and the junction held 8 bases outside the gene matches. This CDR3 comprises 17 residues. The CDR3 coding sequence is TGTGCCAGCAGCCCCCGTCCTAGCGGGGGGGCCACCGGGGAGCTGTTTTTT. This gives the protein CASSPRPSGGATGELFF.

The chain combines TRBV7-3 with TRBJ2-2, with TRBD1 matching over 11 bases. Germline V lookup: CDR1 SGHTA, CDR2 FQGTGA. With 4 bases clipped from V and 7 bases from J, the junction kept 5 bases outside the gene matches. This CDR3 comprises 15 residues. Written as DNA, the CDR3 is TGTGCCAGCAGCTGGACAGGGGGCTCGGACGGGGAGCTGTTTTTT. It encodes CASSWTGGSDGELFF.

The V and J genes are TRBV6-2 or TRBV6-3 and TRBJ1-1; maybe TRBD1 (5 bases). From germline, CDR1 is MNHEY and CDR2 SVGEGT. V lost 2 bases, J lost 2 bases, and 15 bases lay in between. The CDR3 loop spans 16 amino acids. The CDR3 bases are TGTGCCAGCAGTTACGGGCCCGGGACGACCAACACTGAAGCTTTCTTT. It yields the protein CASSYGPGTTNTEAFF.

CDR3 protein: CASSQDGAPTGELFF. The CDR3, as DNA: TGCGCCAGCAGCCAAGATGGGGCGCCAACCGGGGAGCTGTTTTTT. The rearrangement uses TRBV4-3 and TRBJ2-2, with a weak D call TRBD1 (5 bases). This CDR3 is 15 amino acids long. Germline lookup yields CDR1 LGHNA and CDR2 YSLEER. The germline V and J ends were trimmed by 0 bases and 5 bases, with 10 bases remaining between them.

The chain has TRBV5-1 and TRBJ2-6; D is unclear. CDR1 SGHRS and CDR2 YFSETQ come from the germline V gene. The CDR3 extends over 15 amino acids. V shed 0 bases and J shed 0 bases, with 4 bases lying between them. The CDR3 loop reads CASSLEASGANVLTF. The CDR3 DNA reads as TGCGCCAGCAGCTTGGAAGCCTCTGGGGCCAACGTCCTGACTTTC.

The CDR3 loop reads CASSVRQIYNSPLHF. The CDR3 DNA is TGTGCCAGCAGTGTGAGACAGATCTATAATTCACCCCTCCACTTT. The genes are TRBV2 and TRBJ1-6, with a possible D match to TRBD1 (5 bases). Germline assignment: CDR1 SNHLY and CDR2 FYNNEI. This CDR3 contains 15 residues. V gave up 4 bases and J gave up 3 bases, with 10 bases separating them.

This clone was found once. The chain is built from TRBV5-6 and TRBJ1-4; D is perhaps TRBD1 (5 bases). Germline V gene sequence: CDR1 SGHDT, CDR2 YYEEEE. The CDR3 sequence is 14 residues long. With 4 bases removed from V and 5 bases from J, the gap between germline ends came to 12 bases. The CDR3 here is CASSLWGANEKLFF. The CDR3 DNA is TGTGCCAGCAGCCTGTGGGGCGCGAATGAAAAACTGTTTTTT.

The rearrangement joins TRBV29-1 to TRBJ2-5; D is perhaps TRBD1 or TRBD2 (5 bases each). From germline, CDR1 is SQVTM and CDR2 ANQGSEA. The V end lost 7 bases, the J end lost 3 bases, and 21 bases lay between the germline ends. The CDR3 totals 15 residues. CDR3 amino acids: CSARSTGQIEETQYF. The CDR3 coding sequence is TGCAGCGCCCGCTCAACGGGGCAGATAGAAGAGACCCAGTACTTC.

This chain uses TRBV11-1 with TRBJ2-2; no clear D gene. Per germline, CDR1 SGHAT and CDR2 FQDESV (reference sequence). The length of the CDR3 is 13 residues. V lost 4 bases and J lost 1, with 4 bases in between. DNA for the CDR3: TGTGCCAGCAGCTCGGTGAACACCGGGGAGCTGTTTTTT. It codes for CASSSVNTGELFF. Using reference TRBV11-1 and TRBJ2-2 for the parts outside the CDR3, the full variable domain is EAEVAQSPRYKITEKSQAVAFWCDPISGHATLYWYRQILGQGPELLVQFQDESVVDDSQLPKDRFSAERLKGVDSTLKIQPAELGDSAMYLCASSSVNTGELFFGEGSRLTVL.

Only a few counts were recorded for this clone. V gene TRBV6-5 combines with J gene TRBJ1-6, with 8 bases matching TRBD1. Germline CDR1 and CDR2: MNHEY and SVGAGI. The CDR3 is made up of 14 amino acids. J was trimmed by 9 bases and V by 6 bases; bases with no gene match: 7. CDR3 nucleotides: TGTGCCAGCAGCGCGACAGGGGTTGGTTCACCCCTCCACTTT. Translation: CASSATGVGSPLHF.

The sample holds a few counts of this clone. V gene TRBV19 combines with J gene TRBJ1-1; 7 positions agree with TRBD1. CDR3 length: 14 residues. With V trimmed by 5 bases and J by 3 bases, 6 bases remained unmatched. Germline CDR1 LNHDA, CDR2 SQIVND (reference sequence). In DNA, the CDR3 is TGTGCCAGTAGTTTCCAGGGGGGAGACACTGAAGCTTTCTTT. It is translated as CASSFQGGDTEAFF. The full variable domain, rest sourced from reference TRBV19 and TRBJ1-1, is DGGITQSPKYLFRKEGQNVTLSCEQNLNHDAMYWYRQDPGQGLRLIYYSQIVNDFQKGDIAEGYSVSREKKESFPLTVTSAQKNPTAFYLCASSFQGGDTEAFFGQGTRLTVV.

The DNA of the CDR3 is TGTGCCAGCAGCCCACCACAGGGGGATACGCAGTATTTT. It is translated as CASSPPQGDTQYF. The chain recombines TRBV7-9 with TRBJ2-3; 7 positions match TRBD1. V lost 5 bases and J lost 6; bases outside the gene matches: 5. There are 13 residues in the CDR3. Looked up from germline, CDR1 is SEHNR and CDR2 is FQNEAQ (reference sequence).

With respect to this clone: Germline and junction disagree at one end, which may indicate a read error. V gene TRBV19 combines with J gene TRBJ1-5; D possibly corresponds to TRBD1 (6 bases). The CDR3 runs to 14 residues. Germline CDR1 reads LNHDA; CDR2 reads SQIVND (reference sequence). The CDR3 DNA reads TGTGCCAGTAATATAAGGGGGAGGAATCAGCCCCAGCATTTT. Protein: CASNIRGRNQPQHF.

This clone was seen just once. This chain links TRBV7-2 with TRBJ1-3; possibly TRBD1 for D (6 bases). V was pared by 6 bases and J by 0 bases, with 6 bases between. CDR1 is SGHTA, CDR2 FQGNSA, per germline. This CDR3 contains 13 residues. Written as DNA, the CDR3 is TGTGCCAGCAGAGGGGGCTCTGGAAACACCATATATTTT. Translating gives CASRGGSGNTIYF. The full variable domain, with the rest looked up from reference TRBV7-2 and TRBJ1-3, is GAGVSQSPSNKVTEKGKDVELRCDPISGHTALYWYRQSLGQGLEFLIYFQGNSAPDKSGLPSDRFSAERTGGSVSTLTIQRTQQEDSAVYLCASRGGSGNTIYFGEGSWLTVV.

J is TRBJ1-5 and V is TRBV7-2; D remains ambiguous. CDR3 length equals 14 residues. Trimming cost V 2 bases and J 11 bases, with 16 bases left between them. The V gene's germline CDR1 is SGHTA and CDR2 FQGNSA. The CDR3 bases are TGTGCCAGCAGCTTATCTTCACCGACATGGTCCCAGCATTTT. The encoded protein is CASSLSSPTWSQHF.

The V and J genes are TRBV27 and TRBJ2-7; D is possibly TRBD2 (7 bases). The V end was cut by 3 bases, the J end by 0 bases, with 12 bases between. This CDR3 is built from 15 residues. The V gene's germline CDR1 is MNHEY and CDR2 SMNVEV (reference sequence). The chain's CDR3 is CASSLAGAYSYEQYF. CDR3 bases: TGTGCCAGCAGTTTGGCGGGGGCCTACTCCTACGAGCAGTACTTC.